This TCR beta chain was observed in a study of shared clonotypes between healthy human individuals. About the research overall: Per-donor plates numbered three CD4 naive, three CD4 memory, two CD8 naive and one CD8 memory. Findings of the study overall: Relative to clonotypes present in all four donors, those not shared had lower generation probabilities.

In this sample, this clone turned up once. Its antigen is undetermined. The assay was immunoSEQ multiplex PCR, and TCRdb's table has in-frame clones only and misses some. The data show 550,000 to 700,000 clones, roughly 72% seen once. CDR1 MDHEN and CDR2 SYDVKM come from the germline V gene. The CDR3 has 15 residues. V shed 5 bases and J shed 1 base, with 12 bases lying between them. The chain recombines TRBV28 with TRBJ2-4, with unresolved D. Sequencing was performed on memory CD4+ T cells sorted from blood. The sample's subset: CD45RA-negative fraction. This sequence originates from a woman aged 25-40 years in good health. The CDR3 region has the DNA TGTGCCAGCAGTCCGGCCGGGTGGGCCAAAAACATTCAGTACTTC. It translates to CASSPAGWAKNIQYF.